This T cell receptor beta chain was sequenced during a study of T cells expressing NK-cell markers. Study-level background: The TCR beta repertoires were obtained from sorted CD3+CD56+NKG2C+, CD3+CD56+NKG2C- and CD3+CD56-NKG2C+ T cells.

With respect to this clonotype: No antigen is known for it.

The CDR3 contains 15 residues. Germline CDR1 reads MNHEY; CDR2 reads SMNVEV (reference sequence). Study conclusions and caveats: Of CD8+ T cells, 1.0-7.0% belonged to dominant NKG2C+ clonotypes in roughly six donors. Once again these clonotypes came out on top in the CD3+CD56-NKG2C+ fraction of a few donors.

Researchers built TCR beta cDNA using 5'RACE template switching with UMIs. TCRdb reanalyzed the 5' RACE reads, giving one entry per CDR3 protein sequence and no DNA. The table for this sample gives some 450,000 distinct CDR3 sequences. Sequencing was performed on blood T cells: a sorted CD56 or NKG2C T cell subset, CD4+ or CD8+ T cells, or bulk PBMC T cells (not recorded which). The chain joins TRBV27 to TRBJ2-3; TCRdb's assignment of TRBD1 cannot be checked, as there is no DNA. The clonotype was recovered from a woman between 18 and 75 years old in good health. CDR3 sequence: CASSLLGTGKDTQYF.